The clone carrying this TCR beta chain appeared many times. The sample originates from a study of T-cell reconstitution after alpha-beta-depleted transplantation in children. This sample's TCRbeta library carried unique molecular identifier barcodes. Each CDR3 protein gets one entry after TCRdb re-called the PCR reads with MiXCR. The repertoire holds about 580,000 distinct CDR3 sequences, with 20% to 25% as singletons. V was pared by 4 bases and J by 0 bases, with 10 bases between. The CDR3 sequence is 14 residues long. The germline gives CDR1 MNHEY, CDR2 SVGAGI. The sample consisted of PBMCs, mostly from graft donor cells, taken 360 days after TCRalphabeta/CD19-depleted stem cell transplant. The sequence came from a boy in the first two years of life who had a stem cell transplant for acute myeloid leukemia, so the T cells may come from the graft donor. The rearrangement joins TRBV6-5 to TRBJ2-7, with D tentatively TRBD1 (5 bases). CDR3 protein: CASSLDMSSYEQYF. As DNA, the CDR3 is TGTGCCAGCAGTTTGGACATGAGCTCCTACGAGCAGTACTTC.